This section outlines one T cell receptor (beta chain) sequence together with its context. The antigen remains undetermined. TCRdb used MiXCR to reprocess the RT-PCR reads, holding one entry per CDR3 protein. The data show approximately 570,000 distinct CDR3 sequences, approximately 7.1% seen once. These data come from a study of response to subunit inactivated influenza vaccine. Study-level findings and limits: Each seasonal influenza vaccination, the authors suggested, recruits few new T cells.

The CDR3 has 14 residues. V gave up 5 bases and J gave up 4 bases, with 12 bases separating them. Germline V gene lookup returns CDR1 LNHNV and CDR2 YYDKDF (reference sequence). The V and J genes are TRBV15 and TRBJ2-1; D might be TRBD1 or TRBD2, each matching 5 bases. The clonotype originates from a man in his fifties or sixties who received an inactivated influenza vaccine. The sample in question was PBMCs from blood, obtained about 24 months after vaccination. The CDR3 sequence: CATSEGTSYNEQFF. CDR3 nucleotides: TGTGCCACCAGCGAGGGGACCTCTTACAATGAGCAGTTCTTC.